The 8 T cell receptor beta chains presented below share a single source sample, sequenced in a study of CD8 T cells in Susac syndrome (dated by TCRdb to about 2019). Library prep was done by the immunoSEQ multiplex PCR assay. RNA was extracted with the RNeasy kit and roughly 0.45 to 1 ug was reverse transcribed using random hexamers. TCRdb itself trimmed the public reads at Q25 with fastp, ran MiXCR and retained productive beta chains. When rows share a CDR3 protein, they turn into one entry using the most common DNA and genes. For this sample there are 400,000 or so distinct CDR3 sequences; around 83% appear just once. The ten largest clones take up around 0.12% of the sample. The sequenced material came from CD8+ T cells from PBMCs. The receptors derive from a human donor with multiple sclerosis.

The gene calls are TRBV2 and TRBJ2-7; 8 bases map to TRBD1. CDR1 is SNHLY, CDR2 FYNNEI, per germline. The CDR3 runs to 14 residues. The ends lost 7 bases at V and 5 bases at J; junction bases unmatched: 10. The CDR3 region is CASKVGTGIDEQYF. The CDR3 nucleotides read TGTGCCAGCAAGGTAGGGACAGGAATCGACGAGCAGTACTTC.

This clonotype was seen more than once but under ten times. The chain recombines TRBV4-1 with TRBJ2-2; 7 bases agree with TRBD1. The junction had 3 bases not matched to a gene; V was cut back by 1 base and J by 1 base. CDR3 length equals 16 residues. Germline CDR1 reads MGHRA; CDR2 reads YSYEKL. The CDR3 DNA sequence: TGCGCCAGCAGCCAAGGGGACAGCTGGAACACCGGGGAGCTGTTTTTT. It is translated as CASSQGDSWNTGELFF.

This clonotype was counted a few times. V gene TRBV7-9 combines with J gene TRBJ2-3, with D hard to call. The CDR3 has 15 residues. V dropped 5 bases and J dropped 4 bases, with 16 bases sitting between them. Germline CDR1 SEHNR, CDR2 FQNEAQ (reference sequence). This CDR3 reads CASSLGSSAADTQYF. CDR3 DNA sequence: TGTGCCAGCAGCCTCGGTAGTTCGGCTGCAGATACGCAGTATTTT.

This clonotype was counted a single time. This chain joins TRBV27 and TRBJ1-5, with 9 nucleotides matching TRBD1. CDR3 length: 16 residues. With 0 bases clipped from V and 3 bases from J, the junction kept 3 bases outside the gene matches. Germline CDR1 is MNHEY and CDR2 is SMNVEV (reference sequence). The CDR3 bases are TGTGCCAGCAGTTTATCGGGACAGGGTCACAATCAGCCCCAGCATTTT. Protein: CASSLSGQGHNQPQHF.

The V gene is TRBV20-1, the J gene TRBJ2-3; 12 bases are shared with TRBD2. The junction had 7 bases not matched to a gene; V was cut back by 5 bases and J by 4 bases. This CDR3 is built from 15 residues. Germline CDR1 and CDR2: DFQATT and SNEGSKA (reference sequence). CDR3 DNA sequence: TGCAGTGCTTGGACTAGCGGGGCTCAGGCAGATACGCAGTATTTT. Translating it yields CSAWTSGAQADTQYF.

The chain's CDR3 is CSASPKQGGWYEQYF. DNA for the CDR3: TGCAGTGCTTCACCTAAACAGGGGGGGTGGTACGAGCAGTACTTC. The rearrangement joins TRBV20-1 to TRBJ2-7; TRBD1 is a possible D gene (8 bases). In germline, CDR1 is DFQATT, CDR2 SNEGSKA (reference sequence). Trimming removed 5 bases at V and 4 bases at J, with 21 bases between. This CDR3 contains 15 residues.

The chain carries TRBV6-4 and TRBJ2-2; no clear D gene. The CDR3 runs 12 residues. The germline CDR1 and CDR2 sequences are MRHNA and SNTAGT. V shed 2 bases and J shed 4 bases, with 2 bases lying between them. The CDR3 DNA reads as TGTGCCAGCAGTGACGGCACCGGGGAGCTGTTTTTT. Its translation is CASSDGTGELFF.

This clonotype was found a few times. This chain uses TRBV7-8 with TRBJ2-7; no clear D gene. This CDR3 has 13 residues. Germline V gene sequence: CDR1 SGHVS, CDR2 FQNEAQ. Trimming stripped 1 base from V and 4 bases from J, with 8 bases between. The CDR3 DNA follows: TGTGCCAGCAGCTTAGGGTCGGCTTACGAGCAGTACTTC. Its translation is CASSLGSAYEQYF.